This T cell receptor (beta chain) was documented in a study of T cell responses to AZD1222 COVID-19 vaccine. The wider study: Second doses were pooled across both intervals (about 4 or about 12 weeks).

The repertoire was sequenced with immunoSEQ multiplex PCR; TCRdb's copy has only in-frame clones and lacks some. The sample comprises about 140,000 clones, just under 95% of which are singletons, and around 5.1% rests with the top ten. Study-level points and caveats: White British donors predominated, females outnumbered males, and clonal diversity was possibly underestimated.

As to this clone: Its antigen is not identified.

The junction had 5 bases not matched to a gene; V was cut back by 3 bases and J by 4 bases. Germline V gene sequence: CDR1 MNHEY, CDR2 SMNVEV (reference sequence). This CDR3 comprises 14 residues. This chain joins TRBV27 and TRBJ2-7, with 8 bases aligning to TRBD2. Sequences were derived from peripheral blood, sampled on day 0 of AZD1222 vaccination. The source of this sequence is an adult in good health. This CDR3 is CASSFREGPYEQYF. The CDR3 coding sequence is TGTGCCAGCAGTTTCCGGGAGGGCCCATACGAGCAGTACTTC.